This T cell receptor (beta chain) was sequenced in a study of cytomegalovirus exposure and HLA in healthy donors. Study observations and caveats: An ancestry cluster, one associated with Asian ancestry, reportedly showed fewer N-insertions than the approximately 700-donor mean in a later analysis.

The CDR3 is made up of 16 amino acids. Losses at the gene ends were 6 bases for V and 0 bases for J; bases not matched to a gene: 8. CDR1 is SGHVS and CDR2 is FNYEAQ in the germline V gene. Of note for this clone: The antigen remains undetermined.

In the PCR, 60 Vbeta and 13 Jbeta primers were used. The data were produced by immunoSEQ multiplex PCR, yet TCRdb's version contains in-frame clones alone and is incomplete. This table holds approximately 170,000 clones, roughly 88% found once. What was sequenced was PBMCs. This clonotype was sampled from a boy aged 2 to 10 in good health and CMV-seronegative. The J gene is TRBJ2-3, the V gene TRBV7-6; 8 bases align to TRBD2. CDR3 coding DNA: TGTGCCAGCAGTCGGGAGGGAGTTTCTAGCACAGATACGCAGTATTTT. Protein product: CASSREGVSSTDTQYF.